This TCR beta chain was identified in a study of T-cell reconstitution after alpha-beta-depleted transplantation in children. Unique molecular identifiers were incorporated when the TCRbeta library was constructed. TCRdb called the PCR reads again in MiXCR, with one record for every CDR3 protein. The data contain about 980,000 distinct CDR3 sequences, under 30% of them singletons. The CDR3 spans 14 residues. Trimming took off 5 bases at V and 4 bases at J, with 14 bases between the two ends. This TCR was recovered from a boy younger than two who had a stem cell transplant for SCID, so the T cells may come from the graft donor. The sequences come from PBMCs, mostly from graft donor cells, collected 360 days after TCRalphabeta/CD19-depleted stem cell transplant. The V call is TRBV12-3 or TRBV12-4, the J call TRBJ1-2, with D perhaps TRBD1 (5 bases). The CDR3 nucleotides are TGTGCCAGCAGTCCCAGACAGCACAGCTATGGCTACACCTTC. Translation: CASSPRQHSYGYTF.